The clone carrying this T cell receptor (beta chain) was seen more than once but under ten times. The sample belongs to a study of beta chain features in type 1 diabetes. All of the isolated RNA was reverse transcribed, so expressed TCRB transcripts were sequenced. Profiled with immunoSEQ multiplex PCR; TCRdb holds only in-frame clones, not every one. The sample records hundreds of thousands of clones, over 9.5% being singletons. The germline CDR1 and CDR2 sequences are SEHNR and FQNEAQ (reference sequence). Trimming pared 1 base from V and 5 bases from J, leaving 8 bases between. The CDR3 runs to 13 residues.

Sequencing was performed on naive CD4+ T cells from blood. The clonotype was recovered from a man aged 18 to 35 in good health. The chain employs TRBV7-9 and TRBJ1-2; D is uncertain. In DNA, the CDR3 is TGTGCCAGCAGCTTAGATACAGAGTATGGCTACACCTTC. As protein: CASSLDTEYGYTF.